Presented here are 6 T cell receptor beta chains from one specimen sequenced in a study of control samples from healthy donors and cancer patients. Sequenced by immunoSEQ multiplex PCR; TCRdb stores in-frame clones only, minus some. The table has under 60,000 clones, roughly 94% seen once. Material: blood. Receptor source: a man aged 30-40 years in good health.

V usage is TRBV4-3 and J usage is TRBJ1-6; 7 bases are shared with TRBD1. The germline V gene encodes CDR1 LGHNA and CDR2 YSLEER. V was clipped by 0 bases and J by 5 bases; unmatched bases: 10. The CDR3 contains 18 residues. In DNA, the CDR3 is TGCGCCAGCAGCCAAGACCCCCAGGGGGAAGAGGATAATTCACCCCTCCACTTT. Encoded protein: CASSQDPQGEEDNSPLHF.

The genes are TRBV3-1 (or the pseudogene TRBV3-2) and TRBJ1-5; D perhaps matches TRBD1 (6 bases). The CDR3 spans 16 residues. V lost 5 bases and J 7 bases, leaving 21 bases between the germline ends. Germline values: CDR1 LGHDT, CDR2 YNNKEL (reference sequence). This chain's CDR3 is CASSEGGGAPRQPQHF. CDR3 nucleotides: TGTGCCAGCAGCGAAGGGGGAGGGGCCCCGAGGCAGCCCCAGCATTTT.

The chain combines TRBV7-9 with TRBJ2-4; tentatively, D is TRBD1 or TRBD2 (5 bases each). This CDR3 comprises 14 residues. Germline V CDR1 and CDR2: SEHNR, FQNEAQ (reference sequence). V was trimmed by 2 bases and J by 8 bases, leaving 13 bases between them. CDR3 DNA sequence: TGTGCCAGCAGCTTAAGAGGGGCCACGGACATTCAGTACTTC. Residues: CASSLRGATDIQYF. Drawing the rest from reference TRBV7-9 and TRBJ2-4, the complete variable domain is DTGVSQNPRHKITKRGQNVTFRCDPISEHNRLYWYRQTLGQGPEFLTYFQNEAQLEKSRLLSDRFSAERPKGSFSTLEIQRTEQGDSAMYLCASSLRGATDIQYFGAGTRLSVL.

V is TRBV18 and J is TRBJ2-3; 8 bases line up with TRBD2. CDR3 size: 15 residues. After removal of 3 bases from V and 1 base from J, the junction contained 3 bases not matched to a gene. CDR1 and CDR2 from the germline V gene are KGHSH and LQKENI. CDR3 loop: CASSPKAGGTDTQYF. DNA for the CDR3: TGTGCCAGCTCACCCAAAGCGGGAGGCACAGATACGCAGTATTTT.

V and J are TRBV27 and TRBJ2-5; tentatively, D is TRBD2 (6 bases). This CDR3 region has 16 residues. Deletions cut 2 bases from V and 5 bases from J, with 18 bases between. CDR1 and CDR2 (germline): MNHEY, SMNVEV (reference sequence). CDR3 coding DNA: TGTGCCAGCAGTTTAGGGCGGGGCCCCCAAGCGGAGACCCAGTACTTC. Translation gives CASSLGRGPQAETQYF.

The chain recombines TRBV12-5 with TRBJ2-2; D might be TRBD2 (6 bases). Trimming took 4 bases from V and 6 from J, leaving 30 bases between them. The V gene's germline CDR1 is LGHNT and CDR2 FRNRAP. The CDR3 spans 20 residues. CDR3 nucleotides: TGTGCTAGTGGTTCCGACCCAACCCGGGACTCACCGTATAGCGCCGGGGAGCTGTTTTTT. Its protein product is CASGSDPTRDSPYSAGELFF.